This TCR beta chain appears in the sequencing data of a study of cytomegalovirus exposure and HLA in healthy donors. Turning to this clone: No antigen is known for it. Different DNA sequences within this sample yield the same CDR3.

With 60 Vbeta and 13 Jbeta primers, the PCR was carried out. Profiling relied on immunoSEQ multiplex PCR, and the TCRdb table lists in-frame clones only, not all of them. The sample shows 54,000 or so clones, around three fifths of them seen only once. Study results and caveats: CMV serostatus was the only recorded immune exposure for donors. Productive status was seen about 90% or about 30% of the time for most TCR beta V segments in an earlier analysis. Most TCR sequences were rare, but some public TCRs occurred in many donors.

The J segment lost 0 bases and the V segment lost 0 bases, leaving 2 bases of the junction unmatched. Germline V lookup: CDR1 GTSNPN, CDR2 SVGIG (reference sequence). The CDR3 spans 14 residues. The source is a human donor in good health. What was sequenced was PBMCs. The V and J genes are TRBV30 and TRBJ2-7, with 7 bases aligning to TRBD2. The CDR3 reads CAWSVGGVSYEQYF. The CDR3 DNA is TGTGCCTGGAGTGTGGGGGGGGTCTCCTACGAGCAGTACTTC.